The 7 T cell receptor beta chains given below trace back to one sample, sequenced in a study of blood T cells in healthy people across ages (dated by TCRdb to the mid-2010s). Receptor libraries were prepared by 5' RACE. The data were produced on an Illumina HiSeq 2500. A second PCR of about 6 to 11 cycles was performed with a sample-barcoded 5' primer and a J-beta primer mix. TCRdb cleaned the public reads at Q25 with fastp, built clones with MiXCR and kept in-frame beta chains. For every CDR3 protein sequence, its rows merge into one entry that carries the most common genes and DNA. The sample records roughly 2 million distinct CDR3 sequences, less than 50% of which are singletons. The leading ten clones occupy about 2.1% of the sample. Sequenced material: blood. The source is a woman aged 40 to 50 in good health.

The chain has TRBV18 and TRBJ2-1; 8 nucleotides match TRBD1. With 0 bases clipped from V and 4 bases from J, the junction kept 5 bases outside the gene matches. The CDR3 covers 16 residues. CDR1 is KGHSH, CDR2 LQKENI, per germline. The CDR3 loop is CASSPPQGADYNEQFF. For the CDR3, the DNA is TGTGCCAGCTCACCACCGCAGGGGGCGGATTACAATGAGCAGTTCTTC. The full variable domain, its missing parts supplied by reference TRBV18 and TRBJ2-1, is NAGVMQNPRHLVRRRGQEARLRCSPMKGHSHVYWYRQLPEEGLKFMVYLQKENIIDESGMPKERFSAEFPKEGPSILRIQQVVRGDSAAYFCASSPPQGADYNEQFFGPGTRLTVL.

The V call is TRBV12-3 or TRBV12-4, the J call TRBJ2-1; no firm D call. The CDR3 extends over 14 amino acids. The V end was cut by 2 bases, the J end by 10 bases, with 15 bases between. The CDR3 DNA sequence: TGTGCCAGCAGTTTATCTGACTCGCCCTACGAGCAGTTCTTC. It specifies CASSLSDSPYEQFF.

The rearrangement links TRBV9 to TRBJ2-1, with 12 bases identical to TRBD2. From germline, CDR1 is SGDLS and CDR2 YYNGEE. V was pared by 4 bases and J by 4 bases, with 15 bases of the junction left unmatched. The CDR3 extends over 19 amino acids. The CDR3 reads CASSSSLLLAGGTYNEQFF. The CDR3 DNA sequence: TGTGCCAGCAGCTCCAGTCTTCTTCTAGCGGGGGGGACATACAATGAGCAGTTCTTC.

This clonotype came up a few times. This chain links TRBV10-3 with TRBJ2-1; D is undetermined. V lost 2 bases to trimming and J lost 7 bases, with 12 bases between them. There are 14 residues in the CDR3. Germline V lookup: CDR1 ENHRY, CDR2 SYGVKD. CDR3 bases: TGTGCCATCAGTGAGGGACGGCTAGTTAATGAGCAGTTCTTC. It yields the protein CAISEGRLVNEQFF.

The V and J genes are TRBV28 and TRBJ2-1; 12 positions agree with TRBD2. The V segment lost 5 bases and the J segment 3 bases; nucleotides outside the gene matches: 11. The length of the CDR3 is 18 residues. CDR1 is MDHEN and CDR2 is SYDVKM in the germline V gene. The CDR3 loop is CASSTIQTSGGIYNEQFF. As DNA, the CDR3 is TGTGCCAGCAGTACAATCCAGACTAGCGGGGGTATCTACAATGAGCAGTTCTTC. Variable domain in full (rest from reference TRBV28 and TRBJ2-1): DVKVTQSSRYLVKRTGEKVFLECVQDMDHENMFWYRQDPGLGLRLIYFSYDVKMKEKGDIPEGYSVSREKKERFSLILESASTNQTSMYLCASSTIQTSGGIYNEQFFGPGTRLTVL.

The chain recombines TRBV6-5 with TRBJ1-1; no definite D call. Between the trimmed V and J ends, which lost 1 base and 0 bases, there was a span of 15 bases. The CDR3 is 17 residues long. CDR1 is MNHEY and CDR2 is SVGAGI in the germline V gene. CDR3 protein: CASSYFRAQKLNTEAFF. The DNA for the CDR3 is TGTGCCAGCAGTTACTTCCGGGCGCAGAAGCTGAACACTGAAGCTTTCTTT.

The chain carries TRBV5-5 and TRBJ1-1; tentative D call: TRBD1 (5 bases). This CDR3 spans 14 amino acids. Trimming stripped 0 bases from V and 6 bases from J, with 12 bases between. CDR1 and CDR2 from the germline V gene are SGHKS and YYEKEE (reference sequence). The CDR3 coding sequence is TGTGCCAGCAGCTTGGAGGGGAGAGGGTCTGAAGCTTTCTTT. Its translation: CASSLEGRGSEAFF.